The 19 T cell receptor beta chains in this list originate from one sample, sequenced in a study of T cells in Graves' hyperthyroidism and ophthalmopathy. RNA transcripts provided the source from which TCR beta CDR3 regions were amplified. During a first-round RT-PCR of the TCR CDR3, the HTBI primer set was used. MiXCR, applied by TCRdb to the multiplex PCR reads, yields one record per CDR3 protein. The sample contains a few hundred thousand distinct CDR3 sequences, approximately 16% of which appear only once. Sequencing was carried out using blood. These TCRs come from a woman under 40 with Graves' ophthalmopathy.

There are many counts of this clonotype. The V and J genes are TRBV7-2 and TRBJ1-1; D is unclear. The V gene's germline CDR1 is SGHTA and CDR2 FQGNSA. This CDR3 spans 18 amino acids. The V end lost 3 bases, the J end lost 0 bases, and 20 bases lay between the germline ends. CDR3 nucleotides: TGTGCCAGCAGCTTCGCCGAACAGCGGGGTGGAATGAACACTGAAGCTTTCTTT. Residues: CASSFAEQRGGMNTEAFF.

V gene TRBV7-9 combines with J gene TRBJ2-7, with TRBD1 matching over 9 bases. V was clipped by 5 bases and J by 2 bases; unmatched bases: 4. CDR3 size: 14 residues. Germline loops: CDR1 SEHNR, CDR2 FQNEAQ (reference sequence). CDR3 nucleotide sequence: TGTGCCAGCAGCCATGGGGACAGGGCCTACGAGCAGTACTTC. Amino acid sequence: CASSHGDRAYEQYF.

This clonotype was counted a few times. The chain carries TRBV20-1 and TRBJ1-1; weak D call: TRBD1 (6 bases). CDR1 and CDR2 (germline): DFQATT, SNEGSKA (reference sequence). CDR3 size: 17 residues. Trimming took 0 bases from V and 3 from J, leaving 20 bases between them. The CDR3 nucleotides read TGCAGTGCTAGAGATCCCCTCAGGGGCCGTACGGACACTGAAGCTTTCTTT. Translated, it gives CSARDPLRGRTDTEAFF.

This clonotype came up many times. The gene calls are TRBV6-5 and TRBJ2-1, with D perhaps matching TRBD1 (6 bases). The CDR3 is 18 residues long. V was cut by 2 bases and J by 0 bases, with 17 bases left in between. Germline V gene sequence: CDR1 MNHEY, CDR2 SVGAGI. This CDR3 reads CASSYNLGQGFSYNEQFF. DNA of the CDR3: TGTGCCAGCAGTTACAATCTAGGGCAGGGGTTCTCCTACAATGAGCAGTTCTTC.

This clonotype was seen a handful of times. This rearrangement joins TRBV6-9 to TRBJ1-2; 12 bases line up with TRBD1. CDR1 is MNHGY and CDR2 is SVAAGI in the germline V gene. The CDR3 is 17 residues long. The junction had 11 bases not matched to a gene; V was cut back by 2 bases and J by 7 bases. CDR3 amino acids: CASSYLRDRGPCSGYTF. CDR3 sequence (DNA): TGTGCCAGCAGTTATCTCCGGGACAGGGGGCCCTGCTCTGGCTACACCTTC.

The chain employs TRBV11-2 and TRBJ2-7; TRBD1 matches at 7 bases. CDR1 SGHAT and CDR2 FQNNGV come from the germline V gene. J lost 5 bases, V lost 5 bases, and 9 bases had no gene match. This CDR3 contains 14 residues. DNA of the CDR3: TGTGCCAGCAGCCTTTCGGACAGGTTCCACGAGCAGTACTTC. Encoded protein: CASSLSDRFHEQYF.

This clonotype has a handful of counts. CDR3 region: CAISRFGTIDYEQYF. The CDR3 nucleotides are TGTGCCATCAGTCGGTTTGGGACAATAGACTACGAGCAGTACTTC. This sequence joins TRBV10-3 and TRBJ2-7, with D maybe TRBD1 (6 bases). Trimming pared 5 bases from V and 3 bases from J, leaving 17 bases between. CDR1 and CDR2 from the germline V gene are ENHRY and SYGVKD. This CDR3 is 15 amino acids long.

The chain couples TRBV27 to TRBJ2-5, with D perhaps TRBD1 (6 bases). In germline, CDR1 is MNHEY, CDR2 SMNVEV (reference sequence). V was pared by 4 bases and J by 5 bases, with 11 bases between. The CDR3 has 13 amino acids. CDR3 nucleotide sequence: TGTGCCAGCAGTTCACAGGGTTGGGAGACCCAGTACTTC. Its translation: CASSSQGWETQYF.

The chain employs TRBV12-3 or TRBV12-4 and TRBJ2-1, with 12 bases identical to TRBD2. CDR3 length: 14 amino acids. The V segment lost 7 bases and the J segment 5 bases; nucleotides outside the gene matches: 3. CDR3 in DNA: TGTGCCAGCACCCTAGCGGGAGGGGACAATGAGCAGTTCTTC. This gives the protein CASTLAGGDNEQFF.

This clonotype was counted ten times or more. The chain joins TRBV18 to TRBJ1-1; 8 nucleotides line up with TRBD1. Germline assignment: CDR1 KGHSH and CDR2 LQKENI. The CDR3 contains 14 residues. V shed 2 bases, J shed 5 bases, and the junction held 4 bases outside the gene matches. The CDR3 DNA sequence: TGTGCCAGCTCACCAGGACAGGGAAGGACTGAAGCTTTCTTT. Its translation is CASSPGQGRTEAFF.

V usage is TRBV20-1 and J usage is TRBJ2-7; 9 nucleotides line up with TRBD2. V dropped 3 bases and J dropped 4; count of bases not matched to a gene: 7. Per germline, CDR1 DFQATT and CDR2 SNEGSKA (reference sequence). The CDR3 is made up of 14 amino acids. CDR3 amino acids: CSASGYLAGYEQYF. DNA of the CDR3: TGCAGTGCTAGCGGATATCTAGCGGGGTACGAGCAGTACTTC.

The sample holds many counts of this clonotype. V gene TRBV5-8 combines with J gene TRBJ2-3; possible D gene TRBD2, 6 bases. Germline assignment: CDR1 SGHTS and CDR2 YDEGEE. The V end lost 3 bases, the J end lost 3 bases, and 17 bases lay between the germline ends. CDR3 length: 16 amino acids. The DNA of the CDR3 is TGTGCCAGCAGCTACTTCGCGGGATGGGTGACAGATACGCAGTATTTT. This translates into CASSYFAGWVTDTQYF.

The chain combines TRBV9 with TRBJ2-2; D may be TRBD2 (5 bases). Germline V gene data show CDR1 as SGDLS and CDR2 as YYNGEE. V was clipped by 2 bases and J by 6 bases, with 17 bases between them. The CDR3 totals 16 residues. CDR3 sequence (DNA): TGTGCCAGCAGCGTCGAGCCTAATTGGGAGCCCGGGGAGCTGTTTTTT. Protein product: CASSVEPNWEPGELFF.

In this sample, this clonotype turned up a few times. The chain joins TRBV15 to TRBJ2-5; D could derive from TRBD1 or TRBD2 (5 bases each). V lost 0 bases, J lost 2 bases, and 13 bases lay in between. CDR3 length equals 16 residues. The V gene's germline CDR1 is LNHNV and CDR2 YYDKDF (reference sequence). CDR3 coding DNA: TGTGCCACCAGCAGAGAATCGGTTTGGGGGCAAGAGACCCAGTACTTC. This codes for CATSRESVWGQETQYF.

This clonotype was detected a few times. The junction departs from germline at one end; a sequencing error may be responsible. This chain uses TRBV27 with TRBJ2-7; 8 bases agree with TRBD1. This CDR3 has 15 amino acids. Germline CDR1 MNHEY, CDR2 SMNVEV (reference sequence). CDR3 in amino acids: CASSGQGRSSYELYF. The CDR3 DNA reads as TGTGCCAGCAGTGGACAGGGTCGAAGCTCCTACGAGCTGTACTTC.

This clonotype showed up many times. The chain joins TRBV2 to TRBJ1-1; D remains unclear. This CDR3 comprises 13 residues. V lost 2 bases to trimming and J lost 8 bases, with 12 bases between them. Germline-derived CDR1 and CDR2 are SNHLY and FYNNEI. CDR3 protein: CASSERISNEAFF. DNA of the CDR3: TGTGCCAGCAGTGAACGTATATCCAACGAAGCTTTCTTT.

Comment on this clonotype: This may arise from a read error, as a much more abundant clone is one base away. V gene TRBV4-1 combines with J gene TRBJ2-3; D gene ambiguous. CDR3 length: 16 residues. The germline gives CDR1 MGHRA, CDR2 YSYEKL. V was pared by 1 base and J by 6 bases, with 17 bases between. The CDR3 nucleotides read TGCGCCAGCAGCCAAGGCGTCAGAGGCCTCGATGATACGCAGTATTTT. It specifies CASSQGVRGLDDTQYF.

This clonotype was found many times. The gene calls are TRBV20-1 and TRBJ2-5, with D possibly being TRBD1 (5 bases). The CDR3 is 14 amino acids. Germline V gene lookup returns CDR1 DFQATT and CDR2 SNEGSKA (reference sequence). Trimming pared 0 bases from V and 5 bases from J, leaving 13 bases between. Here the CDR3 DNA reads TGCAGTGCTAGAGATCCGCAGGGATGGGAGACCCAGTACTTC. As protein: CSARDPQGWETQYF.

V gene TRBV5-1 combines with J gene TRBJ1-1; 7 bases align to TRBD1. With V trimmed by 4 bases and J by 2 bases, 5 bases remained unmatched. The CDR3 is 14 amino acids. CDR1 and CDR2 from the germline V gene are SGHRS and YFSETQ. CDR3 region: CASSLTGFNTEAFF. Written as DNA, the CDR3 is TGCGCCAGCAGCCTGACAGGGTTTAACACTGAAGCTTTCTTT.